These T cell receptor beta chains were read from a single sample in a study of blood T cells in healthy people across ages. TCRdb re-called the 5' RACE reads with MiXCR, one entry per CDR3 protein. The data contain over 1,300,000 distinct CDR3 sequences, approximately 63% of them singletons. What was sequenced was blood. Receptor source: a man between 18 and 35 years old in good health. Both conserved end residues are part of each CDR3. The order of the fields is clone size, J gene, V gene, D gene, CDR3 DNA, CDR3 protein. D genes are given only for firm matches. Clone size is not always given. Where it is, it says once, few, many or a class for expanded clones.

clone size: -
J gene: TRBJ2-1
V gene: TRBV3-1
D gene: TRBD1
CDR3 DNA: TGTGCCAGCAGCCAAGGGTCGGGACAGCCCTACAATGAGCAGTTCTTC
CDR3 protein: CASSQGSGQPYNEQFF

clone size: once
J gene: TRBJ2-7
V gene: TRBV10-3
D gene: -
CDR3 DNA: TGTGCCATCAGCCGAGGGGGTCAAACCCCGTCCTACGAGCAGTACTTC
CDR3 protein: CAISRGGQTPSYEQYF

clone size: -
J gene: TRBJ2-7
V gene: TRBV11-2
D gene: -
CDR3 DNA: TGTGCCAGCAGCTTAGTCCCCGGGAACTCCTACGAGCAGTACTTC
CDR3 protein: CASSLVPGNSYEQYF

clone size: -
J gene: TRBJ1-2
V gene: TRBV10-1
D gene: -
CDR3 DNA: TGCGCCAGCAGTGGAGGGGAACAGTATGGCTACACCTTC
CDR3 protein: CASSGGEQYGYTF

clone size: -
J gene: TRBJ1-6
V gene: TRBV7-9
D gene: -
CDR3 DNA: TGTGCCAGCAGCCCCTACGACCACCCGGGTTCACCCCTCCACTTT
CDR3 protein: CASSPYDHPGSPLHF

clone size: -
J gene: TRBJ2-5
V gene: TRBV7-2
D gene: TRBD2
CDR3 DNA: TGTGCCAGCAGCTTCCAGCGGGGGGAACAAGAGACCCAGTACTTC
CDR3 protein: CASSFQRGEQETQYF

clone size: few
J gene: TRBJ2-3
V gene: TRBV7-7
D gene: TRBD2
CDR3 DNA: TGTGCTAGCAGCGTCGGACTAGCGGGCACAGATACGCAGTATTTT
CDR3 protein: CASSVGLAGTDTQYF

clone size: once
J gene: TRBJ1-4
V gene: TRBV7-6
D gene: -
CDR3 DNA: TGTGCCAGCAGCTTCACTAACGCGGCTAATGAAAAACTGTTTTTT
CDR3 protein: CASSFTNAANEKLFF

clone size: -
J gene: TRBJ1-2
V gene: TRBV4-1
D gene: TRBD1
CDR3 DNA: TGCGCCAGCAGCTCGTCGGACAGGGAAGACGGCTACACCTTC
CDR3 protein: CASSSSDREDGYTF

clone size: -
J gene: TRBJ2-2
V gene: TRBV20-1
D gene: -
CDR3 DNA: TGCAGTGCTAGACTACTAGGCACCGGGGAGCTGTTTTTT
CDR3 protein: CSARLLGTGELFF

clone size: -
J gene: TRBJ2-1
V gene: TRBV29-1
D gene: TRBD2
CDR3 DNA: TGCAGCGTTGTTATACTAGCGGGAGGGCCGAGGGCCTACAATGAGCAGTTCTTC
CDR3 protein: CSVVILAGGPRAYNEQFF

clone size: -
J gene: TRBJ2-3
V gene: TRBV7-7
D gene: TRBD1
CDR3 DNA: TGTGCTAGAGAGACAGGGGGAGATACGCAGTATTTT
CDR3 protein: CARETGGDTQYF

clone size: -
J gene: TRBJ1-1
V gene: TRBV14
D gene: -
CDR3 DNA: TGTGCCAGCAGCCAAGAGCGAAGGGTTTATGCTGAAGCTTTCTTT
CDR3 protein: CASSQERRVYAEAFF

clone size: once
J gene: TRBJ2-5
V gene: TRBV6-6
D gene: -
CDR3 DNA: TGTGCCAGCAGCCGCGGTCTGGGCGACCTGGGGACCCAGTACTTC
CDR3 protein: CASSRGLGDLGTQYF

clone size: -
J gene: TRBJ2-5
V gene: TRBV28
D gene: -
CDR3 DNA: TGTGCCAGCAGTTCCCGGGCCTTAGGAGGGGCAGAGACCCAGTACTTC
CDR3 protein: CASSSRALGGAETQYF

clone size: -
J gene: TRBJ1-1
V gene: TRBV6-1
D gene: -
CDR3 DNA: TGTGCCAGCAGTGAAACGGGTTTAACGGGAGGGGCTGAAGCTTTCTTT
CDR3 protein: CASSETGLTGGAEAFF

clone size: -
J gene: TRBJ2-2
V gene: TRBV4-1
D gene: -
CDR3 DNA: TGCGCCAGCAGCCAAGGGATCGGGTTTTCTAGGGGCGCCGGGGAGCTGTTTTTT
CDR3 protein: CASSQGIGFSRGAGELFF

clone size: few
J gene: TRBJ2-7
V gene: TRBV27
D gene: -
CDR3 DNA: TGTGCCAGCAGTTTGCGTCCCAGGGAATGGGGCTACGAGCAGTACTTC
CDR3 protein: CASSLRPREWGYEQYF

clone size: -
J gene: TRBJ1-1
V gene: TRBV6-5
D gene: -
CDR3 DNA: TGTGCCAGCAGTTACGGGAGGGAGAACACTGAAGCTTTCTTT
CDR3 protein: CASSYGRENTEAFF

clone size: -
J gene: TRBJ1-4
V gene: TRBV28
D gene: -
CDR3 DNA: TGTGCCAGTAGCAGTAGGACAGTATTAAATGAAAAACTGTTTTTT
CDR3 protein: CASSSRTVLNEKLFF

clone size: few
J gene: TRBJ2-7
V gene: TRBV11-2
D gene: TRBD2
CDR3 DNA: TGTGCCAGCAGCTTAGATCCCGGCGGGAGATCAGGCTACGAGCAGTACTTC
CDR3 protein: CASSLDPGGRSGYEQYF

clone size: -
J gene: TRBJ2-5
V gene: TRBV28
D gene: TRBD2
CDR3 DNA: TGTGCCAGCAGTTTTCCCGGGACTATGGAGGCCCAGTACTTC
CDR3 protein: CASSFPGTMEAQYF

clone size: -
J gene: TRBJ2-1
V gene: TRBV7-9
D gene: -
CDR3 DNA: TGTGCCAGCAGCACCCTCCCAACGGGAAACAATGAGCAGTTCTTC
CDR3 protein: CASSTLPTGNNEQFF

clone size: -
J gene: TRBJ2-3
V gene: TRBV7-6
D gene: -
CDR3 DNA: TGTGCCAGCAGCTTAGCGGTGGACTGGACAGATACGCAGTATTTT
CDR3 protein: CASSLAVDWTDTQYF

clone size: -
J gene: TRBJ2-2
V gene: TRBV4-3
D gene: TRBD2
CDR3 DNA: TGCGCCAGCAGCCAAGATCGCGGGGAGGGGAGGGGGCTGTTTTTT
CDR3 protein: CASSQDRGEGRGLFF

clone size: -
J gene: TRBJ1-1
V gene: TRBV10-2
D gene: TRBD1
CDR3 DNA: TGCGCCAGCGCCAAGACAGGGAGGACTGAAGCTTTCTTT
CDR3 protein: CASAKTGRTEAFF

clone size: -
J gene: TRBJ2-2
V gene: TRBV29-1
D gene: TRBD2
CDR3 DNA: TGCAGCGCCGGGACTAGCAACCGGGAGCTGTTTTTT
CDR3 protein: CSAGTSNRELFF

clone size: -
J gene: TRBJ2-6
V gene: TRBV29-1
D gene: -
CDR3 DNA: TGCAGCGTTAAGAGCTCTGGGGCCAACGTCCTGACTTTC
CDR3 protein: CSVKSSGANVLTF

clone size: -
J gene: TRBJ2-7
V gene: TRBV27
D gene: -
CDR3 DNA: TGTGCCAGCAGTTCAGTCCGGCGGGGACTCTCCTACGAGCAGTACTTC
CDR3 protein: CASSSVRRGLSYEQYF

clone size: -
J gene: TRBJ2-1
V gene: TRBV12-3/TRBV12-4
D gene: -
CDR3 DNA: TGTGCCAGCAGGGTAACAGGAAACAATGAGCAGTTCTTC
CDR3 protein: CASRVTGNNEQFF

clone size: -
J gene: TRBJ2-5
V gene: TRBV3-1
D gene: TRBD1
CDR3 DNA: TGTGCCAGCCGAGACAGGGTTCACTACGACCAGTACTTC
CDR3 protein: CASRDRVHYDQYF

clone size: few
J gene: TRBJ2-4
V gene: TRBV28
D gene: -
CDR3 DNA: TGTGCCAGCAGTTTATGGGTAGCCAAAAACATTCAGTACTTC
CDR3 protein: CASSLWVAKNIQYF

clone size: -
J gene: TRBJ1-2
V gene: TRBV27
D gene: -
CDR3 DNA: TGTGCCAGCAGTTTATCTTCTTCAGGACACTATGGCTACACCTTC
CDR3 protein: CASSLSSSGHYGYTF

clone size: -
J gene: TRBJ2-7
V gene: TRBV6-5
D gene: -
CDR3 DNA: TGTGCCAGCAGTTACGACGGGGTCGGGACCTACGAGCAGTACTTC
CDR3 protein: CASSYDGVGTYEQYF

clone size: few
J gene: TRBJ2-1
V gene: TRBV5-1
D gene: -
CDR3 DNA: TGCGCCAGCAGCTCGGGGGGGTGGGGACAGAATAACAATGAGCAGTTCTTC
CDR3 protein: CASSSGGWGQNNNEQFF

clone size: -
J gene: TRBJ2-7
V gene: TRBV18
D gene: -
CDR3 DNA: TGTGCCAGCTCACCAATATCAGACGAGCAGTACTTC
CDR3 protein: CASSPISDEQYF

clone size: few
J gene: TRBJ1-6
V gene: TRBV7-2
D gene: -
CDR3 DNA: TGTGCCAGCAGCACTGGGACACTAGGGGATTCACCCCTCCACTTT
CDR3 protein: CASSTGTLGDSPLHF

clone size: once
J gene: TRBJ1-2
V gene: TRBV14
D gene: -
CDR3 DNA: TGTGCCGGCAGCCAACACAGTAACTATGGCTACACCTTC
CDR3 protein: CAGSQHSNYGYTF

clone size: -
J gene: TRBJ2-1
V gene: TRBV12-3/TRBV12-4
D gene: TRBD2
CDR3 DNA: TGTGCCAGCAGTTTGGGACTAGCGGGAGGGCTAAGGTACAATGAGCAGTTCTTC
CDR3 protein: CASSLGLAGGLRYNEQFF

clone size: once
J gene: TRBJ2-1
V gene: TRBV20-1
D gene: TRBD2
CDR3 DNA: TGCAGTGCTGGTCCGACTGGGGGGGACCACTACAATGAGCAGTTCTTC
CDR3 protein: CSAGPTGGDHYNEQFF

clone size: few
J gene: TRBJ1-6
V gene: TRBV20-1
D gene: -
CDR3 DNA: TGCAGTGCTAGAGATCACAGCCTAGGTTCGCCCCTCCACTTT
CDR3 protein: CSARDHSLGSPLHF

clone size: few
J gene: TRBJ2-7
V gene: TRBV29-1
D gene: TRBD2
CDR3 DNA: TGCAGCGTACGACTAGCGGGGGAGCAGTACTTC
CDR3 protein: CSVRLAGEQYF

clone size: -
J gene: TRBJ2-7
V gene: TRBV28
D gene: TRBD1
CDR3 DNA: TGTGCCAGCACTTTCGGGACAGGGTTTCTCTACGAGCAGTACTTC
CDR3 protein: CASTFGTGFLYEQYF

clone size: -
J gene: TRBJ2-5
V gene: TRBV4-1
D gene: TRBD2
CDR3 DNA: TGCGCCAGCAGCCCCTGGACTAGCGGGAAAGAGACCCAGTACTTC
CDR3 protein: CASSPWTSGKETQYF

clone size: few
J gene: TRBJ2-3
V gene: TRBV29-1
D gene: TRBD1
CDR3 DNA: TGCAGCGTTGAAGATGGCCGACAGGGCTTTGCAGATACGCAGTATTTT
CDR3 protein: CSVEDGRQGFADTQYF

clone size: few
J gene: TRBJ2-1
V gene: TRBV12-5
D gene: TRBD2
CDR3 DNA: TGTGCTAGTGCCCTACTAGCGGCCAACAATGAGCAGTTCTTC
CDR3 protein: CASALLAANNEQFF

clone size: few
J gene: TRBJ1-2
V gene: TRBV29-1
D gene: TRBD1
CDR3 DNA: TGCAGCGTTGGGACCCCAGGACAGGGAGTTAACTATGGCTACACCTTC
CDR3 protein: CSVGTPGQGVNYGYTF

clone size: -
J gene: TRBJ2-2
V gene: TRBV7-2
D gene: -
CDR3 DNA: TGTGCCAGCAGCGGAGCAGGCGGGCGCAACACCGGGGAGCTGTTTTTT
CDR3 protein: CASSGAGGRNTGELFF